Below, 2 T cell receptor beta chains from the same sample are listed, as sequenced in a study of radiotherapy plus CTLA-4 blockade in lung cancer (dated by TCRdb to 2017 to 2018). Libraries were prepared through the immunoSEQ multiplex PCR assay. TCRdb's version of the immuneACCESS table is confined to in-frame rearrangements and falls short of the full clone set. An unresolved V gene accounts for under half of the shortfall where checked; the remainder is of unknown origin. The sample table shows 50,000 to 70,000 clones, and around 80% are seen once. Jointly, the top ten make up over 6% of the sample. Material: peripheral blood, obtained from a patient treated with radiotherapy plus ipilimumab. These receptors were obtained from a human donor with non-small cell lung cancer whose response to radiotherapy plus ipilimumab could not be evaluated.

The chain is built from TRBV2 and TRBJ1-2; D remains unclear. With 7 bases removed from V and 3 bases from J, the gap between germline ends came to 12 bases. This CDR3 spans 13 amino acids. Germline V gene lookup returns CDR1 SNHLY and CDR2 FYNNEI. The DNA for the CDR3 is TGTGCCAGCACAAAGACTGCAGACTATGGCTACACCTTC. Its protein is CASTKTADYGYTF.

This chain connects TRBV2 to TRBJ1-1; the D is unclear. V was shortened by 7 bases and J by 1 base, with 4 bases between the two germline ends. The CDR3 runs 11 residues. From germline, CDR1 is SNHLY and CDR2 FYNNEI. The CDR3 bases are TGTGCCAGCACCCAGAACACTGAAGCTTTCTTT. Protein: CASTQNTEAFF.